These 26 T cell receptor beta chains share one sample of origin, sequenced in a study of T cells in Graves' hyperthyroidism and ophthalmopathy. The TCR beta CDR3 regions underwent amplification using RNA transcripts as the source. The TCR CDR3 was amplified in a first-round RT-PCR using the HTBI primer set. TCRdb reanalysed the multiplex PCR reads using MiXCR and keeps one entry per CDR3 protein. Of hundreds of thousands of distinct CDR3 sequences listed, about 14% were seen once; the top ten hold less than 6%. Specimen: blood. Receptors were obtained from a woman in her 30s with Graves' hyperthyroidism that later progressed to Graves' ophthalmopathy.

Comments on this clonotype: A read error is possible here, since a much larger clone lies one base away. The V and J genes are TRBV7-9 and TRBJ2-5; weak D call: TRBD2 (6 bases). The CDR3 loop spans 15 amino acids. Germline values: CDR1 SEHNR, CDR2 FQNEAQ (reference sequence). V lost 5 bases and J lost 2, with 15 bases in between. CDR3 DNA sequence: TGTGCCAGCAGCCGGTCTAAGGGACTGCAAGAGACCCAGTACTTC. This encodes CASSRSKGLQETQYF.

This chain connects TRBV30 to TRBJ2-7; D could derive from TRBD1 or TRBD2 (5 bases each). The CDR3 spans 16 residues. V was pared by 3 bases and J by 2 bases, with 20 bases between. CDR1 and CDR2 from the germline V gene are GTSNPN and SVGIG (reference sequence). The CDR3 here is CAWRTNGGFPAYEQYF. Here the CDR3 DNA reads TGTGCCTGGAGGACCAATGGGGGTTTCCCGGCCTACGAGCAGTACTTC.

Here the CDR3 DNA reads TGTGCCAGCCGAGAAATTCAGGGAGTGAACACTGAAGCTTTCTTT. Its protein product is CASREIQGVNTEAFF. The chain employs TRBV6-1 and TRBJ1-1, with a possible D match to TRBD1 (5 bases). The CDR3 consists of 15 residues. V gave up 8 bases and J gave up 0 bases, with 16 bases separating them. From germline, CDR1 is MNHNS and CDR2 SASEGT.

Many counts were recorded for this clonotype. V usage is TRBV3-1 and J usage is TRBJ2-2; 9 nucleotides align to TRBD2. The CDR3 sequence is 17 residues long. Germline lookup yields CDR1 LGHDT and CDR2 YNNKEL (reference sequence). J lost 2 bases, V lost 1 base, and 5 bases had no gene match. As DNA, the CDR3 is TGTGCCAGCAGCCAAGGACCGGGACTAGCTAACACCGGGGAGCTGTTTTTT. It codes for CASSQGPGLANTGELFF.

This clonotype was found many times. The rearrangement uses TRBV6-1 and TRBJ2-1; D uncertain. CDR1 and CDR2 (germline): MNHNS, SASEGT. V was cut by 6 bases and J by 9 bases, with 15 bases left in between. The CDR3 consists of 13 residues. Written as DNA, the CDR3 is TGTGCCAGCAGCCGTCGTGGATCGAGTGAGCAGTTCTTC. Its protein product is CASSRRGSSEQFF.

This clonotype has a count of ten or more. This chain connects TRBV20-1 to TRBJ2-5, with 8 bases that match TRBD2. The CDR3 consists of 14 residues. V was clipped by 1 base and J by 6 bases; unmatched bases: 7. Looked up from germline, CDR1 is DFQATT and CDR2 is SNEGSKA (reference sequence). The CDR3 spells CSARGGTRWQTQYF. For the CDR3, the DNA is TGCAGTGCTAGAGGCGGGACTAGGTGGCAGACCCAGTACTTC.

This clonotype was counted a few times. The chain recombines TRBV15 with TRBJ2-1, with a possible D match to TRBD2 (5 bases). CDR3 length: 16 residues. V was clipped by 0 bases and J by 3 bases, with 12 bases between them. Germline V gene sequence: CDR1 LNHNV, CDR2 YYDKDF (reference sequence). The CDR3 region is CATSRDLASIYNEQFF. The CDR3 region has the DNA TGTGCCACCAGCAGAGATCTGGCTAGCATCTACAATGAGCAGTTCTTC.

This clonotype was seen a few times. DNA for the CDR3: TGTGCCACCAGCCCCGAGTGGGCTAGCGGGAGTCCCCGCTCCTACGAGCAGTACTTC. Its translation: CATSPEWASGSPRSYEQYF. This chain joins TRBV15 and TRBJ2-7; the match to TRBD2 covers 10 bases. CDR1 and CDR2 from the germline V gene are LNHNV and YYDKDF (reference sequence). The CDR3 is 19 amino acids. Germline trimming cut 5 bases from V and 0 bases from J; bases unmatched to any gene: 16.

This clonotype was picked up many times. The CDR3 sequence: CASSHFKGTLTEAFF. In nucleotides, the CDR3 is TGTGCCAGCAGTCACTTTAAGGGGACTTTAACTGAAGCTTTCTTT. The chain joins TRBV6-2 or TRBV6-3 to TRBJ1-1; the D gene is possibly TRBD1 (5 bases). In germline, CDR1 is MNHEY, CDR2 SVGEGT. Between the trimmed V and J ends, which lost 5 bases and 5 bases, there was a span of 18 bases. This CDR3 comprises 15 residues.

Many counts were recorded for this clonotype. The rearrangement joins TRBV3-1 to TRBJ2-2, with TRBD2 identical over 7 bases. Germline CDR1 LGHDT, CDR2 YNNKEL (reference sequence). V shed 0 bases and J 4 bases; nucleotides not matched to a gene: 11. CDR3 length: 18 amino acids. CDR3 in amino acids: CASSQDLRGLVITGELFF. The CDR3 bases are TGTGCCAGCAGCCAAGATCTACGAGGACTAGTTATCACCGGGGAGCTGTTTTTT.

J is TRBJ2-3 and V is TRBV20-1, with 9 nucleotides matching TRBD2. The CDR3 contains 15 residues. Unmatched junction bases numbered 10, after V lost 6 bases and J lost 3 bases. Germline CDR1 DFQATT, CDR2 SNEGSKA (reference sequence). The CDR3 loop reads CSAPGSSGRTDTQYF. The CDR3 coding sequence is TGCAGTGCACCAGGGAGTAGCGGGAGAACAGATACGCAGTATTTT.

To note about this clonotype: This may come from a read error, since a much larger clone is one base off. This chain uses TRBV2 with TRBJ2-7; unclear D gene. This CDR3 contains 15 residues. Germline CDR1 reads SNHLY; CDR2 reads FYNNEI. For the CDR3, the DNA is TGTGCCAGCAGTGAAGCTAACTGGAGCTCCTACGAGCTGTACTTC. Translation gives CASSEANWSSYELYF. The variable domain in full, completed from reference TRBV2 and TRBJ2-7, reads EPEVTQTPSHQVTQMGQEVILRCVPISNHLYFYWYRQILGQKVEFLVSFYNNEISEKSEIFDDQFSVERPDGSNFTLKIRSTKLEDSAMYFCASSEANWSSYELYFGPGTRLTVT.

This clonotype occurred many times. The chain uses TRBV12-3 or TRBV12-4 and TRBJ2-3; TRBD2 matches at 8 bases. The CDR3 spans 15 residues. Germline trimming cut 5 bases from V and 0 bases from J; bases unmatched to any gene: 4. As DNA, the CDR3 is TGTGCCAGCAGTGCGTCTAGCGGGAGCACAGATACGCAGTATTTT. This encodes CASSASSGSTDTQYF.

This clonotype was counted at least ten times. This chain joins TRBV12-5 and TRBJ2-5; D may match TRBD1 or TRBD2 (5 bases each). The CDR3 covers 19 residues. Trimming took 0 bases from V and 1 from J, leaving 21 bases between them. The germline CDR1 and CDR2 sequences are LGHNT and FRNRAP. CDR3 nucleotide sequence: TGTGCTAGTGGTTTGGTGCTAGGGACGGCTCATGTACCCCAAGAGACCCAGTACTTC. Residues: CASGLVLGTAHVPQETQYF.

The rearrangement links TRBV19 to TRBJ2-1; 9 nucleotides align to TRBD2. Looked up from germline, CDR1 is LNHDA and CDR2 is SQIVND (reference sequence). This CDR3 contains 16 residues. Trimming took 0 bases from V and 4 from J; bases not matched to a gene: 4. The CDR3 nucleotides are TGTGCCAGTAGTATAGATGTTCTAGCGGGATACAATGAGCAGTTCTTC. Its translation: CASSIDVLAGYNEQFF.

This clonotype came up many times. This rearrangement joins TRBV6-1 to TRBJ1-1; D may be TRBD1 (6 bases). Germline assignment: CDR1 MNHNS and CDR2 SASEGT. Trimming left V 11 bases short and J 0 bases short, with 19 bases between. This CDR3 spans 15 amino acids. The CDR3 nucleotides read TGTGCCGGGAGCCCTGGACAGCCCTTGAACACTGAAGCTTTCTTT. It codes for CAGSPGQPLNTEAFF.

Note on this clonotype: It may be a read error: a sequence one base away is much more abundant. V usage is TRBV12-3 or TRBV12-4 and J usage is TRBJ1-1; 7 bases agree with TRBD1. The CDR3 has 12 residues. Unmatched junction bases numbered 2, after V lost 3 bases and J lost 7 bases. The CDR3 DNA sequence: TGTGCCAGCAGTTTCGGGACAGTTGAAGCTTTCTTT. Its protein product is CASSFGTVEAFF.

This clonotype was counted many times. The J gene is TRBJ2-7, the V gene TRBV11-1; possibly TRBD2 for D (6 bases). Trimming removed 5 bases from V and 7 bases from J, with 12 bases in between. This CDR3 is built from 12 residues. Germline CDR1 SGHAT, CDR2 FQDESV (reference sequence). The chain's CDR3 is CASSPVGGEQYF. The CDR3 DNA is TGTGCCAGCAGCCCGGTCGGGGGAGAGCAGTACTTC. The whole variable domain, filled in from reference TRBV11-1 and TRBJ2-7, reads EAEVAQSPRYKITEKSQAVAFWCDPISGHATLYWYRQILGQGPELLVQFQDESVVDDSQLPKDRFSAERLKGVDSTLKIQPAELGDSAMYLCASSPVGGEQYFGPGTRLTVT.

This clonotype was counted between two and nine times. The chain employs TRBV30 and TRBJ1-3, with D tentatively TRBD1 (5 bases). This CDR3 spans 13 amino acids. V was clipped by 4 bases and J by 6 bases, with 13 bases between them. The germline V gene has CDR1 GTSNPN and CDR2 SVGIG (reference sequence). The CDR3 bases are TGTGCCTGGATTAGGGGCAATACAAACACCATATATTTT. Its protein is CAWIRGNTNTIYF.

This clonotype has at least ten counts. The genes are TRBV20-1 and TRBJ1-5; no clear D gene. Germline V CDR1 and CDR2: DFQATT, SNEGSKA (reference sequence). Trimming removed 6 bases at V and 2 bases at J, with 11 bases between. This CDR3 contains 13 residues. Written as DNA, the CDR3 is TGCAGTGCCGCCTCGGGTGGCAATCAGCCCCAGCATTTT. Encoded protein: CSAASGGNQPQHF.

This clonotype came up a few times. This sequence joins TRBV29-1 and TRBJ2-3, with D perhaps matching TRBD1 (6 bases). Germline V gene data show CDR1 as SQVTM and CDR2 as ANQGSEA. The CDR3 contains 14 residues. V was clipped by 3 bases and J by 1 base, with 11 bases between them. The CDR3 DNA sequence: TGCAGCGTTGAGGAACAGGGCGGCACAGATACGCAGTATTTT. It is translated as CSVEEQGGTDTQYF.

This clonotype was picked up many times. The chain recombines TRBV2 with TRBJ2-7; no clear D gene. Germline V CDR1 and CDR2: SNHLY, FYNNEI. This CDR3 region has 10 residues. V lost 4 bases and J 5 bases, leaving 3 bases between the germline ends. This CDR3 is CASSANEQYF. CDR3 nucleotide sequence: TGTGCCAGCAGTGCAAACGAGCAGTACTTC.

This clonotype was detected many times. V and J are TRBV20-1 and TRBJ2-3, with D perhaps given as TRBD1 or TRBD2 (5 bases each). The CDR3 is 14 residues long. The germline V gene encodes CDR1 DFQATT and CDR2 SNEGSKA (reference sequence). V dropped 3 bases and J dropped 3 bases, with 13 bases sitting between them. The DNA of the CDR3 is TGCAGTGCTAGTGGGGCTAGCTTTACAGATACGCAGTATTTT. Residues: CSASGASFTDTQYF.

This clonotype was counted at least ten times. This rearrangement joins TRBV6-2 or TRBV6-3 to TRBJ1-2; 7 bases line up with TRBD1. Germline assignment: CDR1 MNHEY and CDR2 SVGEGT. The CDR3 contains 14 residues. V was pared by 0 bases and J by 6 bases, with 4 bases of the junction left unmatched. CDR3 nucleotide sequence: TGTGCCAGCAGTTACTCCATACAGGGGAATGGCTACACCTTC. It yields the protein CASSYSIQGNGYTF.

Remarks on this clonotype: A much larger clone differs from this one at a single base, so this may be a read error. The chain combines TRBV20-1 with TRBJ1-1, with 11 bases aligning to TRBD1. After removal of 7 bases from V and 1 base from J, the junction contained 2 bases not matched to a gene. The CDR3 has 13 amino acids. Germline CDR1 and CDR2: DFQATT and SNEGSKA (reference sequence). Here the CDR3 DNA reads TGCAGTGATGGACAGGGGGCGAACACTGAAGCTTTCTTT. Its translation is CSDGQGANTEAFF.

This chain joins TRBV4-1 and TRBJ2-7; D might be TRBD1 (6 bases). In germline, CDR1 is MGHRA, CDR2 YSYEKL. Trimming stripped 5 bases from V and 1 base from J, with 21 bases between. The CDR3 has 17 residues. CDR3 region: CASSSRPGAGESYEQYF. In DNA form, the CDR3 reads TGCGCCAGCAGCTCTCGACCTGGGGCAGGGGAGTCCTACGAGCAGTACTTC.